Sequencing of this T cell receptor beta chain was carried out in a study of T-cell reconstitution after alpha-beta-depleted transplantation in children. Study results and limitations: Where alpha-beta T cells came from about two months after transplant was reportedly several hundred expanded graft clones.

The CDR3 runs 16 residues. Germline-derived CDR1 and CDR2 are SGHRS and YFSETQ. V lost 0 bases, J lost 5 bases, and 9 bases stayed unmatched. The authors prepared the TCRbeta library with unique molecular identifiers. TCRdb independently ran MiXCR on the PCR reads; one entry per CDR3 protein. The sample has roughly 570,000 distinct CDR3 sequences; over 20% are singletons. Note on this clonotype: The antigen is unknown.

This receptor was obtained from a boy under two years old with Wiskott-Aldrich syndrome, due to receive a stem cell transplant. Sequenced here: PBMCs, sampled before TCRalphabeta/CD19-depleted stem cell transplant. The J gene is TRBJ1-1, the V gene TRBV5-1, with TRBD1 identical over 8 bases. CDR3 DNA: TGCGCCAGCAGCTTGGGGCCGGACAGGGCGGGAACTGAAGCTTTCTTT. Its protein is CASSLGPDRAGTEAFF.